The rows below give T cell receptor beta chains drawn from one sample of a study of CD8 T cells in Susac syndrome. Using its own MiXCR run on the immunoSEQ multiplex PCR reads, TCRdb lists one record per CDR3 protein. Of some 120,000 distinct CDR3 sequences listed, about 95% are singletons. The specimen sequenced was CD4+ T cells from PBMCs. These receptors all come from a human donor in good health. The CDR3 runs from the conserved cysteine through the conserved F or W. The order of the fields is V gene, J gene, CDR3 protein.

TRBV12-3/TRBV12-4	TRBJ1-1	CASSLWEATEAFF
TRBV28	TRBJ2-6	CASSLSPTGGISGANVLTF
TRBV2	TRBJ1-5	CASSTATSNQPQHF
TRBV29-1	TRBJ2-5	CSIVWSDSRETQYF
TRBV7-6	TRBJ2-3	CASSLTGLGTDTQYF
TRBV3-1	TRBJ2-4	CASSLSGLAKNIQYF
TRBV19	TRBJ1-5	CASSVGTGNQPQHF
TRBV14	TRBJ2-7	CASSRGTGVPRYF
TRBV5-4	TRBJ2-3	CASSPPAGLRDTQYF
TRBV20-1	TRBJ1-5	CSASRTGRNQPQHF
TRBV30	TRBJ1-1	CAWSPILGEAFF
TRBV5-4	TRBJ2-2	CASSRQGMDTGELFF
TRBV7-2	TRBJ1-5	CASSLRWGTNQPQHF
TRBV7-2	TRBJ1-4	CASSLARSPNIGYEKLFF
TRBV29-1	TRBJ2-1	CSGRLGQGGNEQFF
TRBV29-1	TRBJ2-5	CSASQGYQETQYF
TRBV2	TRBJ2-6	CASSEQGTAGANVLTF
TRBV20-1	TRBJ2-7	CSAKYYERARIYEQYF
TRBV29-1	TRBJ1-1	CSVRSNTEAFF
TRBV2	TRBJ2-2	CAITGSGDTGELFF
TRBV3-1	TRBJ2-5	CASSPLALRETQYF
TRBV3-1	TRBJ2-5	CASSRLDAETQYF
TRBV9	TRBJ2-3	CASSVVSPSGTPTDTQYF
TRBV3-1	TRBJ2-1	CASSPRLAGYEQFF